This is a list of T cell receptor beta chains from one sample in a study of T cells in Graves' hyperthyroidism and ophthalmopathy. TCRdb reprocessed the multiplex PCR reads with MiXCR, giving one entry per CDR3 protein. The table lists hundreds of thousands of distinct CDR3 sequences, roughly an eighth of them singletons, with around 32% in the top ten. The sample was blood. The receptors here all came from a middle-aged woman with Graves' ophthalmopathy. The CDR3 runs from the conserved cysteine through the conserved F or W. A D gene is named only where the DNA matches it firmly. Clone size is given for some rows only: seen once, a few or many times, or a class if the clone is expanded.

j_call | clone_size | v_call | d_call | cdr3_nt | cdr3_aa
TRBJ2-7 | once | TRBV7-9 | TRBD1 | TGTGCCAGCAGCCCAAAGGGGACAGGGGATCGCGAGCAGTACTTC | CASSPKGTGDREQYF
TRBJ2-5 | many | TRBV24-1 | . | TGTGCCACCAGTGATTTGACTAGCTCAGAGACCCAGTACTTC | CATSDLTSSETQYF
TRBJ2-1 | few | TRBV6-1 | . | TGTGCCAGCAGAATAGCGACTCTCTACAATGAGCAGTTCTTC | CASRIATLYNEQFF
TRBJ1-5 | many | TRBV2 | . | TGTGCCAGCAAACAACGGAGCTATAGCAATCAGCCCCAGCATTTT | CASKQRSYSNQPQHF
TRBJ1-5 | . | TRBV10-3 | . | TGTGCCATCAGTGGCACCGATCATGGTCAGCCCCAGCATTTT | CAISGTDHGQPQHF
TRBJ2-5 | many | TRBV20-1 | TRBD1 | TGCAGTGCTAGCAATACAGGGGGCGCGAGAGAGACCCAGTACTTC | CSASNTGGARETQYF
TRBJ1-1 | many | TRBV6-6 | . | TGTGCCAGCAGTTACGGAGGCCCGAACACTGAAGCTTTCTTT | CASSYGGPNTEAFF
TRBJ1-4 | . | TRBV11-2 | . | TGTGCCAGCAGCCCTATCTCCGGGGGCAAAGGAAAACTGTTTTTT | CASSPISGGKGKLFF
TRBJ2-7 | few | TRBV4-1 | TRBD1 | TGCGCCAGCAGCTCAAGAGGGGCAGGGGGCAAAAGAGAGCAGTACTTC | CASSSRGAGGKREQYF
TRBJ1-6 | . | TRBV6-1 | . | TGTGCCAGCAGTGAGTCTCCCGTGGAGAATAATTCACCCCTCCACTTT | CASSESPVENNSPLHF
TRBJ2-5 | many | TRBV3-1 | . | TGTGCCAGCAGCCAAGATCGTGGTGTGACCCAGTACTTC | CASSQDRGVTQYF
TRBJ2-3 | many | TRBV27 | . | TGTGCCAGCAGTCCCGACGACACAGATACGCAGTATTTT | CASSPDDTDTQYF
TRBJ1-1 | . | TRBV10-3 | TRBD1 | TGTGCCGTAACAGGGGCCATGAACACTAAAGCTTTCTTT | CAVTGAMNTKAFF
TRBJ2-1 | many | TRBV19 | TRBD2 | TGTGCCAGTAGTATAGTCCTTCTAGCGGGGGTCCTCTTAGGGTACAATGAGCAGTTCTTC | CASSIVLLAGVLLGYNEQFF
TRBJ2-2 | . | TRBV3-1 | . | TGTGCCAGCAGCCAAGGAGTTAGCGGACTTGTTACCGGGGAGCTGTTTTTT | CASSQGVSGLVTGELFF
TRBJ1-4 | few | TRBV5-1 | TRBD1 | TGCGCCAGCACCCCCGGGACAGGGAATGAAAAACTGTCTTTT | CASTPGTGNEKLSF
TRBJ2-1 | few | TRBV7-6 | TRBD1 | TGTGCCAGCAGTTCCGGGACAGGGGTTTTCAATGAGCAGTTCTTC | CASSSGTGVFNEQFF